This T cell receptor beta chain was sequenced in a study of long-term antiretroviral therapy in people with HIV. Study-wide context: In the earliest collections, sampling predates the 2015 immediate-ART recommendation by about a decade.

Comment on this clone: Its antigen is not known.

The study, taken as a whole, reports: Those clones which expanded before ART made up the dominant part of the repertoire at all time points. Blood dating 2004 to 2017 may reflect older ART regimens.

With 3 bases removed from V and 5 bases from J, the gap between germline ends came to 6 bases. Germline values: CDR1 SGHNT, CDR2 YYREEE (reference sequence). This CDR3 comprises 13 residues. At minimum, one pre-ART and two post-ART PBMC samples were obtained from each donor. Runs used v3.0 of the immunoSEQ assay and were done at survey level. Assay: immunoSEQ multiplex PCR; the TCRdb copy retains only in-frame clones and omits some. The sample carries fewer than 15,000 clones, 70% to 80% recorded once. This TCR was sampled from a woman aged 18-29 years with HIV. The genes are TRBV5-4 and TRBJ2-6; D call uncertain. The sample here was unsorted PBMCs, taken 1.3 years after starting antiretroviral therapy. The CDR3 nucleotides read TGTGCCAGCAGCTCCGACTGGGCCAACGTCCTGACTTTC. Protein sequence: CASSSDWANVLTF.